Following are 19 T cell receptor beta chains from one sample sequenced in a study of CD8 T cells in ankylosing spondylitis. TCRdb reanalysed the 5' RACE reads using MiXCR and keeps one entry per CDR3 protein. Of about 270,000 distinct CDR3 sequences in the sample, around 32% were seen once. Sequencing was carried out using blood, either unsorted or a sorted T cell fraction (not recorded which). The receptors were gathered from a male donor with ankylosing spondylitis or in good health (not recorded which).

The chain links TRBV11-2 to TRBJ2-5; the match to TRBD2 covers 11 bases. Germline assignment: CDR1 SGHAT and CDR2 FQNNGV. This CDR3 spans 16 amino acids. Unmatched junction bases numbered 6, after V lost 1 base and J lost 5 bases. The CDR3 DNA reads as TGTGCCAGCAGCTTAGGTAGCGGGGGGGCCGGTGAGACCCAGTACTTC. It translates to CASSLGSGGAGETQYF.

This clonotype was counted ten times or more. The CDR3 nucleotides are TGCAGTGCTAGAGATGGCGGGGGGGCAGAGACCCAGTACTTC. It specifies CSARDGGGAETQYF. This chain connects TRBV20-1 to TRBJ2-5, with TRBD2 identical over 9 bases. The CDR3 is 14 amino acids. The V and J ends lost 0 bases and 4 bases, in that order; junction bases with no gene match: 3. CDR1 and CDR2 from the germline V gene are DFQATT and SNEGSKA (reference sequence).

The V gene is TRBV5-1, the J gene TRBJ2-1; D not resolved. The CDR3 consists of 12 residues. The ends were cut back, 0 bases at V and 8 bases at J, with 6 bases in the middle. Germline loops: CDR1 SGHRS, CDR2 YFSETQ. As DNA, the CDR3 is TGCGCCAGCAGCTTGGGGTTCGATGAGCAGTTCTTC. Amino acids: CASSLGFDEQFF.

V is TRBV20-1 and J is TRBJ2-3; D unclear. Trimming left V 5 bases short and J 8 bases short, with 14 bases between. Germline V gene data show CDR1 as DFQATT and CDR2 as SNEGSKA (reference sequence). The CDR3 is 12 amino acids. The CDR3 region is CSAEPRESTQYF. As DNA, the CDR3 is TGCAGTGCTGAACCCCGAGAATCTACGCAGTATTTT.

There are a few counts of this clonotype. The chain carries TRBV5-1 and TRBJ1-5; D gene ambiguous. This CDR3 contains 13 residues. Trimming cost V 0 bases and J 9 bases, with 10 bases left between them. Per germline, CDR1 SGHRS and CDR2 YFSETQ. This CDR3 reads CASSLVRVRPQHF. CDR3 DNA: TGCGCCAGCAGCTTGGTCCGGGTCAGGCCCCAGCATTTT.

The chain has TRBV10-3 and TRBJ2-7; D gene unclear. Trimming took 5 bases from V and 0 from J, leaving 5 bases between them. Germline CDR1 is ENHRY and CDR2 is SYGVKD. CDR3 length: 12 amino acids. The CDR3 spells CAISSASYEQYF. The CDR3 bases are TGTGCCATCAGTTCAGCCTCCTACGAGCAGTACTTC.

This clonotype was counted a few times. The V call is TRBV20-1, the J call TRBJ1-6, with D unclear. Trimming removed 3 bases from V and 10 bases from J, with 16 bases in between. This CDR3 region has 14 residues. Germline V lookup: CDR1 DFQATT, CDR2 SNEGSKA (reference sequence). The CDR3 spells CSARVPGRGSPLHF. DNA for the CDR3: TGCAGTGCTAGGGTCCCGGGCCGCGGGTCACCCCTCCACTTT.

The J gene is TRBJ2-7, the V gene TRBV12-3 or TRBV12-4, with D perhaps matching TRBD1 or TRBD2 (5 bases each). Trimming removed 3 bases from V and 3 bases from J, with 9 bases in between. This CDR3 has 13 amino acids. CDR3 protein: CASSFGTDYEQYF. DNA of the CDR3: TGTGCCAGCAGTTTCGGGACCGACTACGAGCAGTACTTC.

This clonotype was seen more than once but under ten times. V is TRBV27 and J is TRBJ2-7, with D possibly being TRBD1 or TRBD2 (6 bases each). The V end lost 6 bases, the J end lost 5 bases, and 20 bases lay between the germline ends. The CDR3 is made up of 15 amino acids. Germline V gene sequence: CDR1 MNHEY, CDR2 SMNVEV (reference sequence). The CDR3 protein is CASRRGGQLTHEQYF. The CDR3 DNA sequence: TGTGCCAGCAGGCGAGGGGGGCAGTTAACTCACGAGCAGTACTTC.

This clonotype was seen more than once but under ten times. The chain recombines TRBV20-1 with TRBJ2-3; 9 bases are shared with TRBD2. Germline V gene sequence: CDR1 DFQATT, CDR2 SNEGSKA (reference sequence). V shed 3 bases, J shed 2 bases, and the junction held 6 bases outside the gene matches. The CDR3 consists of 15 residues. In nucleotides, the CDR3 is TGCAGTGCTAGTAGCGGGGGAGAGGACACAGATACGCAGTATTTT. Its translation: CSASSGGEDTDTQYF.

As to this clonotype: The junction does not match germline at one end; this may be a read error. The rearrangement links TRBV20-1 to TRBJ2-2, with 8 bases matching TRBD2. This CDR3 has 17 amino acids. The germline V gene has CDR1 DFQATT and CDR2 SNEGSKA (reference sequence). CDR3 sequence: CCAREIRTSWAPGELFF. DNA of the CDR3: TGCTGTGCTAGAGAGATTAGGACTAGCTGGGCCCCCGGGGAGCTGTTTTTT.

In its sample, this clonotype was seen a few times. The gene calls are TRBV20-1 and TRBJ2-7; 10 bases agree with TRBD2. The germline V gene has CDR1 DFQATT and CDR2 SNEGSKA (reference sequence). The length of the CDR3 is 15 residues. V was clipped by 5 bases and J by 4 bases; unmatched bases: 11. CDR3 residues: CSALGRLAGEYEQYF. In nucleotides, the CDR3 is TGCAGTGCTCTCGGGCGGCTAGCGGGGGAGTACGAGCAGTACTTC.

The chain joins TRBV20-1 to TRBJ2-1, with 8 bases lining up with TRBD2. V lost 4 bases, J lost 3 bases, and 5 bases stayed unmatched. From germline, CDR1 is DFQATT and CDR2 SNEGSKA (reference sequence). The CDR3 sequence is 14 residues long. CDR3 DNA sequence: TGCAGTGCTATTTCCGGGACTAGCTACAATGAGCAGTTCTTC. Translating gives CSAISGTSYNEQFF.

This clonotype was recorded many times. The V call is TRBV29-1, the J call TRBJ1-1; D is unclear. The CDR3 covers 12 residues. Between the trimmed V and J ends, which lost 3 bases and 6 bases, there was a span of 11 bases. The germline V gene has CDR1 SQVTM and CDR2 ANQGSEA. DNA for the CDR3: TGCAGCGTTGACACCGGACCGCCTGAAGCTTTCTTT. Encoded protein: CSVDTGPPEAFF.

The gene calls are TRBV12-3 or TRBV12-4 and TRBJ2-2; D remains ambiguous. The CDR3 loop spans 13 amino acids. V lost 5 bases and J 7 bases, leaving 11 bases between the germline ends. The CDR3 coding sequence is TGTGCCAGCAGTGCAGCTTATGGCGGGGAGCTGTTTTTT. Encoded protein: CASSAAYGGELFF.

The V gene is TRBV4-1, the J gene TRBJ1-1; D is perhaps TRBD1 (5 bases). Germline CDR1 reads MGHRA; CDR2 reads YSYEKL. CDR3 length equals 17 residues. Deletions cut 0 bases from V and 0 bases from J, with 14 bases between. Here the CDR3 DNA reads TGCGCCAGCAGCCAAGATCTACAGGCCCAGGTGAACACTGAAGCTTTCTTT. Its protein is CASSQDLQAQVNTEAFF.

The rearrangement joins TRBV20-1 to TRBJ2-3; 13 bases agree with TRBD2. CDR1 DFQATT and CDR2 SNEGSKA come from the germline V gene (reference sequence). The CDR3 extends over 15 amino acids. V was clipped by 6 bases and J by 6 bases; unmatched bases: 9. The CDR3 here is CSAHSGTSGEDTQYF. For the CDR3, the DNA is TGCAGTGCGCACTCTGGGACTAGCGGGGAGGATACGCAGTATTTT.

In its sample, this clonotype was seen a few times. The chain has TRBV29-1 and TRBJ2-3, with D possibly being TRBD1 or TRBD2 (5 bases each). Per germline, CDR1 SQVTM and CDR2 ANQGSEA. Trimming removed 0 bases from V and 0 bases from J, with 7 bases in between. The CDR3 is 14 amino acids. CDR3 residues: CSVEEGESTDTQYF. The CDR3 DNA reads as TGCAGCGTTGAAGAAGGGGAGAGCACAGATACGCAGTATTTT.

The chain joins TRBV9 to TRBJ2-3; 10 bases align to TRBD1. This CDR3 is 16 amino acids long. Germline loops: CDR1 SGDLS, CDR2 YYNGEE. Trimming took 5 bases from V and 5 from J; bases not matched to a gene: 11. In DNA form, the CDR3 reads TGTGCCAGCAGTAGACCGGGACAGGGGTTCCAAGATACGCAGTATTTT. It translates to CASSRPGQGFQDTQYF.